This T cell receptor beta chain was captured by sequencing in a study of T cell responses to AZD1222 COVID-19 vaccine. Measured with immunoSEQ multiplex PCR; TCRdb has only the in-frame clones, and not every one. Of tens of thousands of clones in the sample, roughly four fifths were seen once. With V trimmed by 8 bases and J by 4 bases, 7 bases remained unmatched. CDR1 and CDR2 from the germline V gene are SNHLY and FYNNEI. This CDR3 spans 14 amino acids. This rearrangement joins TRBV2 to TRBJ2-7; 11 positions agree with TRBD2. The sequence was collected from an adult who received the AZD1222 COVID-19 vaccine. Sequencing used peripheral blood, obtained 28 days after the second AZD1222 dose. The CDR3 nucleotides are TGTGCCAGCTCGACCGGGACTAGCGGATACGAGCAGTACTTC. It encodes CASSTGTSGYEQYF.